This is a list of T cell receptor beta chains from one sample in a study of sequential checkpoint blockade in melanoma. The data were produced by immunoSEQ multiplex PCR, yet TCRdb's version contains in-frame clones alone and is incomplete. The table shows around 11,000 clones, with more than 50% occurring only once. The specimen was CD8+ T cells sorted from blood (inferred from file names), collected from a patient given nivolumab and ipilimumab in sequence. The receptors shown here come from a human donor with melanoma. Both conserved end residues are part of each CDR3. D genes are given only for firm matches. For some rows the clone size is stated as once, few or many, or as a class when expanded; others skip it.

abundance | d_gene | j_gene | v_gene | CDR3nt | CDR3aa
- | - | TRBJ1-5 | TRBV6-6 | TGTGCCAGCACCCACGGAGGGAATCAGCCCCAGCATTTT | CASTHGGNQPQHF
- | - | TRBJ2-5 | TRBV21-1 | TGTGCCAGCAGCAAAATAGGGTGCTCACTCCGGGGGGGCAAGACCCAGTACTTC | CASSKIGCSLRGGKTQYF
- | - | TRBJ1-2 | TRBV29-1 | TGCAGCGTCGTCCCCAGGGGTCAAAACTATGGCTACACCTTC | CSVVPRGQNYGYTF
few | TRBD2 | TRBJ2-1 | TRBV15 | TGTGCCACCAGCAGAGCGGGACTAGCCTACAATGAGCAGTTCTTC | CATSRAGLAYNEQFF
- | - | TRBJ2-6 | TRBV7-8 | TGTGCCAGCAGCCCCAGATCGGGCTCTGGGGCCAACGTCCTGACTTTC | CASSPRSGSGANVLTF
- | - | TRBJ2-7 | TRBV10-3 | TGTGCCATCAGTGAGTCCGGCGGGGCTCTCTACGAGCAGTACTTC | CAISESGGALYEQYF
- | - | TRBJ2-7 | TRBV4-3 | TGCGCCAGCAGCCAAGATAGAAACTACGAGCAGTACTTC | CASSQDRNYEQYF
- | - | TRBJ1-2 | TRBV19 | TGTGCCAGTAGTCTTGGCCATGGCTACACCTTC | CASSLGHGYTF
- | - | TRBJ2-5 | TRBV6-5 | TGTGCCAGCAGTTTGCCCCGACACGACCAAGAGACCCAGTACTTC | CASSLPRHDQETQYF
few | TRBD1 | TRBJ2-5 | TRBV9 | TGTGCCAGCAGCCAACTAGGGGGCTTGGGTCTTGGAGAGACCCAGTACTTC | CASSQLGGLGLGETQYF
few | TRBD2 | TRBJ2-3 | TRBV7-2 | TGTGCCAGCAGCTATGTTAGCGGGAGGCCGGCAGATACGCAGTATTTT | CASSYVSGRPADTQYF
- | TRBD1 | TRBJ2-1 | TRBV19 | TGTGCCAGTAGTGGCGAGGGACAGGGGTACAATGAGCAGTTCTTC | CASSGEGQGYNEQFF
- | TRBD1 | TRBJ2-7 | TRBV5-3 | TGTGCCAGCAGCCCACCGGGACAGACCTACGAGCAGTACTTC | CASSPPGQTYEQYF
few | - | TRBJ2-1 | TRBV6-5 | TGTGCCAGCCAAACCCAGGGCAGTCCCTACAATGAGCAGTTCTTC | CASQTQGSPYNEQFF
- | - | TRBJ1-2 | TRBV27 | TGTGCCAGCAGTTTATCGGGAGGTGGTAACTATGGCTACACCTTC | CASSLSGGGNYGYTF
- | TRBD1 | TRBJ1-5 | TRBV5-8 | TGTGCCAGCAGCCCACAGGGGGCCGGCAATCAGCCCCAGCATTTT | CASSPQGAGNQPQHF
few | - | TRBJ2-1 | TRBV10-2 | TGCGCCAGCAGTGAACGCGATGAGCAGTTCTTC | CASSERDEQFF
- | - | TRBJ1-1 | TRBV30 | TGTGCCTCCCGGGACACTGAAGCTTTCTTT | CASRDTEAFF
- | - | TRBJ2-2 | TRBV7-2 | TGTGCCAGCAGCCCCCCAGGCGGGTTGAACACCGGGGAGCTGTTTTTT | CASSPPGGLNTGELFF
- | - | TRBJ2-3 | TRBV6-5 | TGTGCCAGCAGTTCCCGGGACACAATACTCACAGATACGCAGTATTTT | CASSSRDTILTDTQYF
- | - | TRBJ1-1 | TRBV27 | TGTGCCAGCAGTTTGGGCCCTATGAACACTGAAGCTTTCTTT | CASSLGPMNTEAFF
few | - | TRBJ2-7 | TRBV19 | TGTGCCAGTAGTATAGACCGGGGGTCTGTGCAGTACTTC | CASSIDRGSVQYF
few | - | TRBJ1-3 | TRBV18 | TGTGCCAGCTCACCCCCCGAGTACTCTGGAAACACCATATATTTT | CASSPPEYSGNTIYF
few | - | TRBJ1-1 | TRBV4-3 | TGCGCCAGCAGCCAAGATTTGGGCAGCATGAACACTGAAGCTTTCTTT | CASSQDLGSMNTEAFF
- | TRBD1 | TRBJ1-5 | TRBV27 | TGTGCCAGCAGTTATGGACAGGGCTATGATCAGCCCCAGCATTTT | CASSYGQGYDQPQHF
- | TRBD1 | TRBJ2-2 | TRBV7-7 | TGTGCTAGCAGCTCCCGACAGGGAGAGGAAGCCGGGGAGCTGTTTTTT | CASSSRQGEEAGELFF
- | TRBD1 | TRBJ1-1 | TRBV30 | TGTGCCTGGAGTGCCGGACAGGGCTGGACTGAAGCTTTCTTT | CAWSAGQGWTEAFF
- | - | TRBJ1-5 | TRBV9 | TGTGCCAGCAGCGTAGGCGGGAATAGCAATCAGCCCCAGCATTTT | CASSVGGNSNQPQHF
- | TRBD1 | TRBJ1-1 | TRBV5-4 | TGTGCCAGCAGCTTGGGGGGGGACAGCAACACTGAAGCTTTCTTT | CASSLGGDSNTEAFF
- | - | TRBJ2-7 | TRBV7-8 | TGTGCCAGCAGCTTAGAGGCGGGCTACGAGCAGTACTTC | CASSLEAGYEQYF
few | - | TRBJ2-1 | TRBV7-9 | TGTGCCAGCGGGAGGTTACTTGAGCAGTTCTTC | CASGRLLEQFF
medium-sized | - | TRBJ1-1 | TRBV19 | TGTGCCAGTAGGGCAGAAGTAATACAAATGAACACTGAAGCTTTCTTT | CASRAEVIQMNTEAFF
- | - | TRBJ2-1 | TRBV28 | TGTGCCAGCAGTTTAGTGGAGACGAGCTCCTACAATGAGCAGTTCTTC | CASSLVETSSYNEQFF
- | TRBD1 | TRBJ1-5 | TRBV19 | TGTGCCAGTAGTATGGGGACAGATCTGGGTTCCCAGCATTTT | CASSMGTDLGSQHF
- | TRBD1 | TRBJ1-1 | TRBV7-9 | TGTGCCAGCACCGACGGGACAGGGGACAGGTCGGTGCGAGCTTTCTTT | CASTDGTGDRSVRAFF
once | TRBD1 | TRBJ1-1 | TRBV4-1 | TGCGCCAGCAGATACGGACAGGACACTGAAGCTTTCTTT | CASRYGQDTEAFF
- | TRBD2 | TRBJ2-1 | TRBV4-1 | TGCGCCAGCAGCCAAGGGACTAGCGGAAGTGAGCAGTTCTTC | CASSQGTSGSEQFF
- | - | TRBJ2-7 | TRBV15 | TGTGCCACCAGCAGGGGCCCCTCCTACGAGCAGTACTTC | CATSRGPSYEQYF
- | - | TRBJ1-1 | TRBV28 | TGTGCCAGCAGTCGACTACAGATGAACACTGAAGCTTTCTTT | CASSRLQMNTEAFF
medium-sized | - | TRBJ2-7 | TRBV28 | TGTGCCAGCAGTTTGGGCTCTTCCCCTAAGGAGCAGTACTTC | CASSLGSSPKEQYF
- | - | TRBJ2-6 | TRBV28 | TGTGCCAGCAGTTTCGACCCGGACACCCCTGGGGCCAACGTCCTGACTTTC | CASSFDPDTPGANVLTF
- | TRBD2 | TRBJ2-1 | TRBV6-5 | TGTGCCAGCAGCCGTACTAGCGGGAGGGGTCATGAGCAGTTCTTC | CASSRTSGRGHEQFF